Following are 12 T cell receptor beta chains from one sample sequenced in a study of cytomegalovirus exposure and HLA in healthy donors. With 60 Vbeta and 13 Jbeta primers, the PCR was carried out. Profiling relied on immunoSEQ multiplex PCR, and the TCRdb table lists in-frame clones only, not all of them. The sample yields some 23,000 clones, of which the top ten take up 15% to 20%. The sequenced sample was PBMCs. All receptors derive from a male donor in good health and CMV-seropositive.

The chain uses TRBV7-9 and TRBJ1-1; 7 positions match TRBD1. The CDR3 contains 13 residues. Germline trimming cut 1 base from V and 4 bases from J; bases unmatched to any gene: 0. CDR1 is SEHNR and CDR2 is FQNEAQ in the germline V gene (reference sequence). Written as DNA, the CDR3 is TGTGCCAGCAGCTTAGAGGGGGCCACTGAAGCTTTCTTT. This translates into CASSLEGATEAFF.

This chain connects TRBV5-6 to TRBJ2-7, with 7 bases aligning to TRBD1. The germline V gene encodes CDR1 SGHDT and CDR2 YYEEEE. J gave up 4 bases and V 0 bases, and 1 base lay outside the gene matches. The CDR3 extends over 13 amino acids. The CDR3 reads CASSLEGAYEQYF. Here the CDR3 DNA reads TGTGCCAGCAGCTTGGAGGGGGCGTACGAGCAGTACTTC.

CDR3 sequence: CASSTFFNQPQHF. As DNA, the CDR3 is TGTGCCAGCAGTACATTTTTTAATCAGCCCCAGCATTTT. The chain couples TRBV7-8 to TRBJ1-5; D not resolved. The CDR3 extends over 13 amino acids. V lost 6 bases to trimming and J lost 4 bases, with 10 bases between them. Per germline, CDR1 SGHVS and CDR2 FQNEAQ.

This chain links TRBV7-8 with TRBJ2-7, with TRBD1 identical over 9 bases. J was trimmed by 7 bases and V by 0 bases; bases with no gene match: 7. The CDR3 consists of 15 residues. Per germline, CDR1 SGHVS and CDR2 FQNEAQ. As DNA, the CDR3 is TGTGCCAGCAGCTTAGCCTGGACAGGGGTGGGAGAGCAGTACTTC. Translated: CASSLAWTGVGEQYF.

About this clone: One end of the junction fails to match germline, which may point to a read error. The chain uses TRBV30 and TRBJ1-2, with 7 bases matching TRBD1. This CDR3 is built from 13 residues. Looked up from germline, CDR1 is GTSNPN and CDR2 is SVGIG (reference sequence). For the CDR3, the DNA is TGTGTCTGGAGTAGGGGGCTGCGGAATGGCTACACCTTC. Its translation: CVWSRGLRNGYTF.

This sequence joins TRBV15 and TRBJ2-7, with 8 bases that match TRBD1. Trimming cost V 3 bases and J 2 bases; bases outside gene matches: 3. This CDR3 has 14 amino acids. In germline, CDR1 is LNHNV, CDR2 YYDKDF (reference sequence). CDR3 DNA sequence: TGTGCCACCAGCAGTCGGGACAGGCCCTACGAGCAGTACTTC. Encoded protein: CATSSRDRPYEQYF.

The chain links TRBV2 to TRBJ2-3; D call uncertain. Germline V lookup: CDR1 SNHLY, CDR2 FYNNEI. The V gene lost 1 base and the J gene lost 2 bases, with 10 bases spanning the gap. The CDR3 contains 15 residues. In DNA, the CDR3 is TGTGCCAGCAGTGAAGTGGTAGATTTCACAGATACGCAGTATTTT. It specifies CASSEVVDFTDTQYF. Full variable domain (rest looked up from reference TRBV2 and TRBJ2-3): EPEVTQTPSHQVTQMGQEVILRCVPISNHLYFYWYRQILGQKVEFLVSFYNNEISEKSEIFDDQFSVERPDGSNFTLKIRSTKLEDSAMYFCASSEVVDFTDTQYFGPGTRLTVL.

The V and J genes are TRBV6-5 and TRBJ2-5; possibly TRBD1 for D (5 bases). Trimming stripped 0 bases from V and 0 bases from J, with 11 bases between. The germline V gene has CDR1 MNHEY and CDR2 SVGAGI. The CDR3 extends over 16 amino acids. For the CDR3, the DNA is TGTGCCAGCAGTTACTCGAATGGCAGGGACCAAGAGACCCAGTACTTC. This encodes CASSYSNGRDQETQYF.

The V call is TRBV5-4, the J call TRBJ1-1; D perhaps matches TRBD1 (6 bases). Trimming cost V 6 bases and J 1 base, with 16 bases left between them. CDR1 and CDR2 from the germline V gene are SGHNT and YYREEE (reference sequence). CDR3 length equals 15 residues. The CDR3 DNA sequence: TGTGCCAGCACCGCTCGTCCGACAGGGAACACTGAAGCTTTCTTT. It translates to CASTARPTGNTEAFF.

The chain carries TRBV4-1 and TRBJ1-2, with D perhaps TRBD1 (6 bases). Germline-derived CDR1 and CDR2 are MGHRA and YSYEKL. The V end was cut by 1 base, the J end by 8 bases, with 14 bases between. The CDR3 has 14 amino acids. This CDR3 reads CASSQVGGVSGYTF. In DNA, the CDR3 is TGCGCCAGCAGCCAAGTAGGGGGGGTCTCGGGCTACACCTTC.

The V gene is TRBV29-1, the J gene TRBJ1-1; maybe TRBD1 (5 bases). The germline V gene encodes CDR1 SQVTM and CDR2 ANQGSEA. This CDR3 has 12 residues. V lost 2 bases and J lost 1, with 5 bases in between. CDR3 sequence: CSVERGNTEAFF. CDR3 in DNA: TGCAGCGTTGAAAGGGGGAACACTGAAGCTTTCTTT.

As DNA, the CDR3 is TGTGCCAGCAGTTTACAGGGGAGAAGCAATCAGCCCCAGCATTTT. Translated, it gives CASSLQGRSNQPQHF. J is TRBJ1-5 and V is TRBV6-5; 7 nucleotides agree with TRBD1. V shed 4 bases, J shed 1 base, and the junction held 4 bases outside the gene matches. CDR3 length: 15 amino acids. The germline gives CDR1 MNHEY, CDR2 SVGAGI.